Listed below are T cell receptor beta chains from one sample, sequenced in a study of a mutant IDH1 vaccine in newly diagnosed glioma. Profiling relied on immunoSEQ multiplex PCR, and the TCRdb table lists in-frame clones only, not all of them. The table lists about 40,000 clones, 84% of them singletons. The antigens of these receptors remain unknown. The source material was PBMCs, sampled from a glioma patient whose treatment included an IDH1 peptide vaccine. All receptors derive from a man aged 40-50 years with glioma. The CDR3 runs from the conserved cysteine through the conserved F or W. D genes are given only for firm matches. Clone size is given for some rows only: seen once, a few or many times, or a class if the clone is expanded.

>.|TRBV4-1|TRBJ2-1|.
CASSPPQDSYNEQFF
TGCGCCAGCAGTCCCCCTCAGGACTCCTACAATGAGCAGTTCTTC
>TRBD2|TRBV10-3|TRBJ2-1|.
CATLLADTANEQFF
TGTGCCACCTTACTAGCGGATACCGCCAATGAGCAGTTCTTC
>TRBD1|TRBV7-9|TRBJ1-1|few
CASSSPTGTSTEAFF
TGTGCCAGCAGCTCACCGACAGGGACCTCCACTGAAGCTTTCTTT
>TRBD1|TRBV15|TRBJ1-5|.
CATSRPGYRGEPQHF
TGTGCCACCAGCAGGCCCGGGTACAGGGGGGAGCCCCAGCATTTT
>.|TRBV5-5|TRBJ2-1|.
CASSFGGSSYNEQFF
TGTGCCAGCAGCTTCGGCGGTAGCTCCTACAATGAGCAGTTCTTC
>.|TRBV5-6|TRBJ2-7|.
CASSFRRGEQYF
TGTGCCAGCAGCTTCCGCAGGGGCGAGCAGTACTTC
>.|TRBV19|TRBJ1-2|.
CASTRGFYGYTF
TGTGCCAGTACGAGGGGCTTCTATGGCTACACCTTC
>TRBD1|TRBV6-1|TRBJ1-1|.
CASSVQGVGTEAFF
TGTGCCAGCAGCGTACAGGGGGTAGGCACTGAAGCTTTCTTT
>TRBD2|TRBV14|TRBJ2-1|.
CASSQVGAGVLNEQFF
TGTGCCAGCAGCCAAGTTGGAGCGGGAGTGTTAAATGAGCAGTTCTTC
>.|TRBV7-9|TRBJ2-5|.
CASSNRARRETQYF
TGTGCCAGCAGCAACAGGGCCCGCCGGGAGACCCAGTACTTC
>.|TRBV7-3|TRBJ1-2|.
CASSLQGSYGYTF
TGTGCCAGCAGCTTGCAGGGCAGCTATGGCTACACCTTC
>.|TRBV6-6|TRBJ1-5|.
CAAVVANNQPQHF
TGTGCCGCGGTGGTCGCAAACAATCAGCCCCAGCATTTT
>TRBD1|TRBV25-1|TRBJ1-2|.
CASSPAGATGGNYGYTF
TGTGCCAGCAGTCCTGCGGGGGCGACAGGGGGTAACTATGGCTACACCTTC
>TRBD2|TRBV5-1|TRBJ2-5|.
CASSGSLAGQETQYF
TGCGCCAGCAGCGGTAGCCTAGCGGGGCAAGAGACCCAGTACTTC
>.|TRBV5-1|TRBJ1-1|.
CASSLVGEGTEAFF
TGCGCCAGCAGCTTGGTCGGGGAGGGCACTGAAGCTTTCTTT
>TRBD2|TRBV7-2|TRBJ2-1|.
CASSLVASGRGPEQFF
TGTGCCAGCAGCTTAGTGGCTAGCGGGAGAGGGCCTGAGCAGTTCTTC
>.|TRBV4-1|TRBJ1-3|few
CASSQGRGYSGNTIYF
TGCGCCAGCAGCCAAGGGAGGGGTTACTCTGGAAACACCATATATTTT
>TRBD1|TRBV4-2|TRBJ2-4|.
CASSQGGGDRVDKNIQYF
TGTGCCAGCAGCCAAGGGGGCGGGGACAGGGTGGACAAAAACATTCAGTACTTC
>TRBD1|TRBV18|TRBJ2-2|.
CASSPSGGIGELFF
TGTGCCAGCTCACCGTCAGGGGGCATCGGGGAGCTGTTTTTT
>.|TRBV6-1|TRBJ2-2|.
CASTSDPLGTGELFF
TGTGCCAGCACCAGCGACCCCTTGGGCACCGGGGAGCTGTTTTTT
>TRBD1|TRBV6-5|TRBJ1-1|.
CASSFQGGGTEAFF
TGTGCCAGCAGTTTCCAGGGGGGTGGCACTGAAGCTTTCTTT
>.|TRBV19|TRBJ2-2|.
CASSPYARGDTGELFF
TGTGCCAGTAGTCCCTATGCTAGGGGGGACACCGGGGAGCTGTTTTTT
>.|TRBV5-1|TRBJ2-2|.
CASSLGGTTGELFF
TGCGCCAGCAGCTTGGGGGGGACAACCGGGGAGCTGTTTTTT
>TRBD2|TRBV9|TRBJ2-3|.
CASSGLAGDTQYF
TGTGCCAGCAGCGGACTAGCGGGAGATACGCAGTATTTT
>.|TRBV2|TRBJ1-5|few
CASRPGNQPQHF
TGTGCCAGCAGACCCGGCAATCAGCCCCAGCATTTT
>.|TRBV5-4|TRBJ2-1|.
CASSLSPRPTNEQFF
TGTGCCAGCAGCTTGAGCCCCCGGCCTACCAATGAGCAGTTCTTC
>TRBD1|TRBV5-1|TRBJ2-5|.
CASRLIGGAEETQYF
TGCGCCAGCAGGCTTATAGGGGGCGCGGAGGAGACCCAGTACTTC
>.|TRBV7-2|TRBJ2-6|.
CASSLVGRVLSGANVLTF
TGTGCCAGCAGCTTAGTAGGGAGAGTTCTCTCTGGGGCCAACGTCCTGACTTTC
>.|TRBV5-6|TRBJ1-2|.
CASSLDRLANYGYTF
TGTGCCAGCAGCTTGGACAGGCTAGCTAACTATGGCTACACCTTC
>.|TRBV5-1|TRBJ1-3|.
CASSSSGEEAGNTIYF
TGCGCCAGCAGCTCCTCAGGGGAGGAGGCTGGAAACACCATATATTTT
>.|TRBV29-1|TRBJ1-1|.
CSVSDTEAFF
TGCAGCGTCTCGGACACTGAAGCTTTCTTT
>.|TRBV29-1|TRBJ2-1|.
CSVDLTGASFNEQFF
TGCAGCGTTGATTTGACGGGAGCATCCTTCAATGAGCAGTTCTTC
>.|TRBV2|TRBJ1-5|.
CASSEMIPFYQPQHF
TGTGCCAGCAGTGAAATGATTCCATTTTATCAGCCCCAGCATTTT
>.|TRBV9|TRBJ2-5|once
CASSVAPSARETQYF
TGTGCCAGCAGCGTAGCTCCTAGCGCTAGGGAGACCCAGTACTTC
>TRBD1|TRBV4-1|TRBJ2-7|.
CASSRGQGAYEQYF
TGCGCCAGCAGCCGGGGACAGGGGGCCTACGAGCAGTACTTC
>.|TRBV5-4|TRBJ1-5|.
CASSFDRYQPQHF
TGTGCCAGCAGCTTCGACAGATATCAGCCCCAGCATTTT
>.|TRBV5-6|TRBJ1-2|.
CASSLDRLNNYGYTF
TGTGCCAGCAGCTTGGATCGCCTCAACAACTATGGCTACACCTTC
>.|TRBV9|TRBJ1-2|few
CASGQEGENYGYTF
TGTGCCAGCGGTCAAGAAGGGGAAAACTATGGCTACACCTTC
>.|TRBV28|TRBJ2-7|.
CASSLLGYEQYF
TGTGCCAGCAGTTTATTGGGGTACGAGCAGTACTTC
>.|TRBV18|TRBJ2-2|.
CASSPPTAGELFF
TGTGCCAGCTCACCCCCAACCGCCGGGGAGCTGTTTTTT
>TRBD1|TRBV5-4|TRBJ1-1|.
CASSWDRENTEAFF
TGTGCCAGCAGCTGGGACAGGGAGAACACTGAAGCTTTCTTT
>.|TRBV14|TRBJ2-3|.
CASSPRLQYTDTQYF
TGTGCCAGCAGCCCCCGACTGCAGTACACAGATACGCAGTATTTT
>TRBD2|TRBV25-1|TRBJ2-1|.
CASSTPRGASGRIFEQFF
TGTGCCAGCAGCACCCCCCGTGGGGCTAGCGGGAGAATCTTTGAGCAGTTCTTC
>.|TRBV15|TRBJ1-5|.
CATSLDRGREQPQHF
TGTGCCACCAGCTTAGACCGAGGGAGAGAACAGCCCCAGCATTTT
>TRBD1|TRBV5-1|TRBJ1-4|.
CASSLGQGNEKLFF
TGCGCCAGCAGCTTGGGACAGGGTAATGAAAAACTGTTTTTT
>.|TRBV7-3|TRBJ1-5|once
CASSSDRNQPQHF
TGTGCCAGCAGCTCCGATCGCAATCAGCCCCAGCATTTT
>.|TRBV2|TRBJ2-7|.
CASSPTEREAYEQYF
TGTGCCAGCAGTCCTACAGAAAGGGAGGCCTACGAGCAGTACTTC
>TRBD1|TRBV5-4|TRBJ2-7|.
CASSSGLTGGMYEQYF
TGTGCCAGCAGCTCGGGACTGACAGGGGGAATGTACGAGCAGTACTTC
>.|TRBV5-1|TRBJ2-7|.
CASSLGLGSVEQYF
TGCGCCAGCAGCTTGGGACTAGGGTCTGTCGAGCAGTACTTC
>.|TRBV7-3|TRBJ2-7|.
CASSLWAGLEQYF
TGTGCCAGCAGCTTATGGGCCGGGCTCGAGCAGTACTTC
>.|TRBV2|TRBJ2-4|.
CASSVSVGAKNIQYF
TGTGCCAGCAGTGTTAGCGTGGGAGCCAAAAACATTCAGTACTTC
>TRBD1|TRBV4-3|TRBJ2-1|.
CASSQVGGRNDEQFF
TGCGCCAGCAGCCAAGTAGGGGGCCGGAACGATGAGCAGTTCTTC
>.|TRBV5-8|TRBJ2-1|.
CASSLFSGAVYNEQFF
TGTGCCAGCAGCTTGTTTTCGGGAGCAGTGTATAATGAGCAGTTCTTC
>.|TRBV6-1|TRBJ1-2|.
CANIIVTGAGGYTF
TGTGCCAACATCATTGTAACGGGGGCGGGAGGCTACACCTTC
>.|TRBV27|TRBJ1-4|.
CASGREKLFF
TGTGCCAGCGGCAGAGAAAAACTGTTTTTT
>.|TRBV7-8|TRBJ1-4|.
CASSLILFGVEKLFF
TGTGCCAGCAGCTTAATCCTCTTCGGGGTTGAAAAACTGTTTTTT
>.|TRBV6-1|TRBJ1-5|.
CASSERQAGQPQHF
TGTGCCAGCAGTGAACGACAGGCCGGTCAGCCCCAGCATTTT
>TRBD1|TRBV29-1|TRBJ2-3|.
CSWGQGEVLDTQYF
TGCAGCTGGGGACAGGGGGAGGTTTTAGATACGCAGTATTTT
>.|TRBV6-6|TRBJ2-1|.
CASTGVFPDEQFF
TGTGCCAGCACTGGGGTCTTCCCGGATGAGCAGTTCTTC
>.|TRBV7-9|TRBJ1-2|.
CASSLREANYGYTF
TGTGCCAGCAGCTTAAGAGAAGCTAACTATGGCTACACCTTC